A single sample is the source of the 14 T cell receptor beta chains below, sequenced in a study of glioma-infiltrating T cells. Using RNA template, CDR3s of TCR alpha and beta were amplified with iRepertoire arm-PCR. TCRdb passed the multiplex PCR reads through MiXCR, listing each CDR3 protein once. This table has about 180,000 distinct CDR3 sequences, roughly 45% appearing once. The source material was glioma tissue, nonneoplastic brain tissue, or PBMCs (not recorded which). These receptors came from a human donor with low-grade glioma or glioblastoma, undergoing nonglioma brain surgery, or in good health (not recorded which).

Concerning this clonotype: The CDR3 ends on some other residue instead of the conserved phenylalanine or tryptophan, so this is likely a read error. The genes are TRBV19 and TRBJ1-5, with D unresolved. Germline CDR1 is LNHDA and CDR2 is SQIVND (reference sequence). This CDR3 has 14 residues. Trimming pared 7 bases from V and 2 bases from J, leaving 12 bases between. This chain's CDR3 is CASKELYGNQPQHC. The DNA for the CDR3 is TGTGCCAGTAAAGAGCTCTACGGCAATCAGCCCCAGCATTGT.

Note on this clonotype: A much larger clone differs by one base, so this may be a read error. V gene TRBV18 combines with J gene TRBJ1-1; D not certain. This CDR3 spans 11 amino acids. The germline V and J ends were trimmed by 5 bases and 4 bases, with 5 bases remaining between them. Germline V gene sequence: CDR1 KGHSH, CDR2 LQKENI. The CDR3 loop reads CASSMCTEAFF. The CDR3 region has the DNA TGTGCCAGCTCAATGTGCACTGAAGCTTTCTTT. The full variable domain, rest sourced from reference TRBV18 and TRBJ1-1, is NAGVMQNPRHLVRRRGQEARLRCSPMKGHSHVYWYRQLPEEGLKFMVYLQKENIIDESGMPKERFSAEFPKEGPSILRIQQVVRGDSAAYFCASSMCTEAFFGQGTRLTVV.

As DNA, the CDR3 is TGTGCCAGCAGGGAGGGACTAGCGGAAGAGACCCAGTACTTC. It yields the protein CASREGLAEETQYF. The chain links TRBV6-1 to TRBJ2-5; 11 nucleotides line up with TRBD2. This CDR3 is built from 14 residues. Germline V gene sequence: CDR1 MNHNS, CDR2 SASEGT. V dropped 6 bases and J dropped 3; count of bases not matched to a gene: 3.

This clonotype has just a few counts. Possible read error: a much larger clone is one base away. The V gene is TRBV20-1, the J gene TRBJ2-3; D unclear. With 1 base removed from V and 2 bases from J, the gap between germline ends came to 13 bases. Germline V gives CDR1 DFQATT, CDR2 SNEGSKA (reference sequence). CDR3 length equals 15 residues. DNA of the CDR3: TGCAGTGCTAGAGGATCGACATACACCACAGATACGCAGTATTTT. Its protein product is CSARGSTYTTDTQYF.

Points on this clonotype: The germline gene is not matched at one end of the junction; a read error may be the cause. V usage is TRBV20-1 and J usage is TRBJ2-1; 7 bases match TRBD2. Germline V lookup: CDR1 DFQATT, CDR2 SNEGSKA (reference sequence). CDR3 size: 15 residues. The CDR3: CSASPSGVSYDEQFF. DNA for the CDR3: TGCAGTGCCTCTCCCAGCGGGGTATCCTACGATGAGCAGTTCTTC.

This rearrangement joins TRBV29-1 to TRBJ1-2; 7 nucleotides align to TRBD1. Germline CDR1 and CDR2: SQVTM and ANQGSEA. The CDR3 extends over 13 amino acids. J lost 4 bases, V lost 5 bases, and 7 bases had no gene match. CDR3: CSVREGAGYGYTF. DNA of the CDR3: TGCAGCGTTAGGGAGGGGGCAGGCTATGGCTACACCTTC.

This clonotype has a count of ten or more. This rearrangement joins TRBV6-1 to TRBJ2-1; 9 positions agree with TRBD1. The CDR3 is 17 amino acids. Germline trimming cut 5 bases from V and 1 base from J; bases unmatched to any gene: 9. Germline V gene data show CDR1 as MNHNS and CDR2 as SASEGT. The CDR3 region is CASSYGTGIQSYNEQFF. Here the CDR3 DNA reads TGTGCCAGCAGTTATGGGACAGGGATTCAGTCCTACAATGAGCAGTTCTTC.

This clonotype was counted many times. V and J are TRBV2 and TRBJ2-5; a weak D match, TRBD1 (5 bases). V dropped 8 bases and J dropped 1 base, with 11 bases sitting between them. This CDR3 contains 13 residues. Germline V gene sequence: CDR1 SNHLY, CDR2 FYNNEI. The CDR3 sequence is CASGSDSQETQYF. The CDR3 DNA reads TGTGCCAGCGGAAGCGACAGCCAAGAGACCCAGTACTTC. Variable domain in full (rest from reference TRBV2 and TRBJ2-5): EPEVTQTPSHQVTQMGQEVILRCVPISNHLYFYWYRQILGQKVEFLVSFYNNEISEKSEIFDDQFSVERPDGSNFTLKIRSTKLEDSAMYFCASGSDSQETQYFGPGTRLLVL.

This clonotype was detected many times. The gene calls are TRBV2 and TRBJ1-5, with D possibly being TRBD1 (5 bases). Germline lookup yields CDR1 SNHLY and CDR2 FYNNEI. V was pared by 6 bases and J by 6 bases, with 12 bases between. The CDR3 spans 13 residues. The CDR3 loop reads CASRGRVSQPQHF. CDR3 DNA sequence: TGTGCCAGCAGGGGCAGGGTAAGTCAGCCCCAGCATTTT.

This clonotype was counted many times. For the CDR3, the DNA is TGTGCCAGCAGTTCCCCCCGTCCGGGACAGGGTCCAAACACTGAAGCTTTCTTT. Protein product: CASSSPRPGQGPNTEAFF. The chain couples TRBV28 to TRBJ1-1, with 9 bases aligning to TRBD1. Germline V CDR1 and CDR2: MDHEN, SYDVKM. V trimming: 4 bases; J trimming: 2 bases; junction bases outside the gene matches: 14. This CDR3 has 18 residues.

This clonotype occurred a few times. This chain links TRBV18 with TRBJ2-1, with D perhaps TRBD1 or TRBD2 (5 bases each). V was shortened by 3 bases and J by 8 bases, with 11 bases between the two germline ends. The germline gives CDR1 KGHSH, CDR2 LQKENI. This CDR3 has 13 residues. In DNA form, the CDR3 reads TGTGCCAGCTCACCGGGGACCAGGGATGAGCAGTTCTTC. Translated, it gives CASSPGTRDEQFF.

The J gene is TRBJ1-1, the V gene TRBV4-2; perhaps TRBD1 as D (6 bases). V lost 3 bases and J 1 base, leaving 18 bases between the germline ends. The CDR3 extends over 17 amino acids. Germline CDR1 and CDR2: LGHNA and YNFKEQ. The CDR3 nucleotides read TGTGCCAGCAGCCAGGGAAGCTTGGACAGATCGAACACTGAAGCTTTCTTT. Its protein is CASSQGSLDRSNTEAFF.

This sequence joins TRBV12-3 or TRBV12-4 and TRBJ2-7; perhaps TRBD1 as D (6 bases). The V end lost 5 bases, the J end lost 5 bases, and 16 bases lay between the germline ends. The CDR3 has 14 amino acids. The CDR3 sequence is CASSPTPGADEQYF. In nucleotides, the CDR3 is TGTGCCAGCAGTCCGACTCCAGGGGCGGACGAGCAGTACTTC.

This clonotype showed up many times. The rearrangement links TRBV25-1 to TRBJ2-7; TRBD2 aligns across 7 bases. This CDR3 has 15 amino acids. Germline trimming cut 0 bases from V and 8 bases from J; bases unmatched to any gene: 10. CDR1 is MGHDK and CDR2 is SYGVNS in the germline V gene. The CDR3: CASSEYFGGGRQQYF. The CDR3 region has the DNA TGTGCCAGCAGTGAATATTTCGGGGGAGGGCGGCAGCAGTACTTC.